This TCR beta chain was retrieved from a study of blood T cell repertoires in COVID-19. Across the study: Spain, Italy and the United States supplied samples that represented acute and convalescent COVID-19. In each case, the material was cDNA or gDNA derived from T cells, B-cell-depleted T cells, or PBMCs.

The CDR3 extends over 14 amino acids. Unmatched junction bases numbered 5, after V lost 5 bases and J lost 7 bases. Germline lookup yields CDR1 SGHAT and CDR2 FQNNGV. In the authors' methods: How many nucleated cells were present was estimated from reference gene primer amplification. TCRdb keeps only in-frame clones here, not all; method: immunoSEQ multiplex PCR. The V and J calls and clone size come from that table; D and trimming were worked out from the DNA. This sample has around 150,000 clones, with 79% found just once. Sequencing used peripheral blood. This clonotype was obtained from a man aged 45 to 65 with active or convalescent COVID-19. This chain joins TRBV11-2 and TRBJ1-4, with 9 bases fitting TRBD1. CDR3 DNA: TGTGCCAGCAGCCGAGACAGGGGGGGTGAAAAACTGTTTTTT. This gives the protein CASSRDRGGEKLFF.